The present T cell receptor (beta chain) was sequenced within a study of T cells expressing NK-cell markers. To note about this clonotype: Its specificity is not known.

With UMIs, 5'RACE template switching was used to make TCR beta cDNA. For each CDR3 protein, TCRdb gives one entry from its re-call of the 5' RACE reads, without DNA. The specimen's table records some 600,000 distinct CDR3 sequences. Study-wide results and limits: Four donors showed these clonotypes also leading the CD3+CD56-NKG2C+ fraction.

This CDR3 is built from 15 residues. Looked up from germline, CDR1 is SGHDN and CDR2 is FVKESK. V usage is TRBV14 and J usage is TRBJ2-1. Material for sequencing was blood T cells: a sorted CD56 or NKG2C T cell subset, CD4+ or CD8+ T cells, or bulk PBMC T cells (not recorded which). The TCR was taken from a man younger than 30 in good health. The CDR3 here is CASSQDGRFHNEQFF.